This T cell receptor (beta chain) is from a study of control samples from healthy donors and cancer patients. Clones were sequenced by immunoSEQ multiplex PCR, and TCRdb holds only the in-frame ones, with some missing. The sample consists of some 110,000 clones, around nine tenths of them appearing once. Germline lookup yields CDR1 LNHDA and CDR2 SQIVND (reference sequence). The CDR3 totals 13 residues. Between the trimmed V and J ends, which lost 8 bases and 8 bases, there was a span of 18 bases. The sequence derives from a woman in her seventies in good health. The rearrangement links TRBV19 to TRBJ1-2; the D gene is possibly TRBD1 (6 bases). The sequenced material came from blood. The CDR3 protein is CASAGQGKRGYTF. The CDR3, as DNA: TGTGCCAGTGCCGGGCAGGGGAAGAGAGGCTACACCTTC.